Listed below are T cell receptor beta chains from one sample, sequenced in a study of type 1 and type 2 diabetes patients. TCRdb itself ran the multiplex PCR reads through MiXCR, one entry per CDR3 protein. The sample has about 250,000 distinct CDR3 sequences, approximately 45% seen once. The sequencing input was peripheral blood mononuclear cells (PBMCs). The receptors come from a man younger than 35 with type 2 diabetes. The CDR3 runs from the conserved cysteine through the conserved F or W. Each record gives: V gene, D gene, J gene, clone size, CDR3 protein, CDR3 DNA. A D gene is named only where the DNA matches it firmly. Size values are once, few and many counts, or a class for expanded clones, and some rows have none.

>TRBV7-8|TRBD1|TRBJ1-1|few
CASRDRTGDTEAFF
TGTGCCAGCAGGGATAGGACAGGGGACACTGAAGCTTTCTTT
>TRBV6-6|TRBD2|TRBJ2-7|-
CASSLSGRPYEQYF
TGTGCCAGCAGTTTGAGCGGGAGACCCTACGAGCAGTACTTC
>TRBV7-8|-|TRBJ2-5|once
CANSGQGSTQYF
TGTGCCAACAGCGGGCAGGGTTCGACCCAGTACTTC
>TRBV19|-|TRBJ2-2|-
CASSQVGELFF
TGTGCCAGTTCGCAAGTCGGGGAGCTGTTTTTT
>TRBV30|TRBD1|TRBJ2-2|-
CAWEGTGKVAGELFF
TGTGCCTGGGAAGGGACAGGGAAGGTGGCCGGGGAGCTGTTTTTT
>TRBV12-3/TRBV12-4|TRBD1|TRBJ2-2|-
CASSPRGGQGTTGELFF
TGTGCCAGCAGCCCACGGGGAGGACAGGGGACCACCGGGGAGCTGTTTTTT
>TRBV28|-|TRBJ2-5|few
CASSFGAPAETQYF
TGTGCCAGCAGTTTCGGGGCCCCGGCAGAGACCCAGTACTTC
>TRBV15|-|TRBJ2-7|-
CATSREAGRYEQYF
TGTGCCACCAGCAGAGAGGCAGGGAGGTACGAGCAGTACTTC
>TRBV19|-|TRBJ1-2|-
CASSAPRIANYGYTF
TGTGCCAGTAGTGCTCCCAGGATAGCTAACTATGGCTACACCTTC
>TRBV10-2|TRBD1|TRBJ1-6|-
CASSDIGQGYNSPLHF
TGCGCCAGCAGTGATATCGGACAGGGGTATAATTCACCCCTCCACTTT
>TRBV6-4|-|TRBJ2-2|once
CASSVDSSNTGELFF
TGTGCCAGCAGTGTCGACAGCTCGAACACCGGGGAGCTGTTTTTT
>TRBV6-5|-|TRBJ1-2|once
CASSVTTYGYTF
TGTGCCAGCAGTGTGACAACCTATGGCTACACCTTC
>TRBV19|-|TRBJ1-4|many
CASSHQRDKLFF
TGTGCCAGTAGTCACCAACGGGACAAACTGTTTTTT
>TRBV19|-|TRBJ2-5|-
CASSISKTGRGVAQYF
TGTGCCAGTAGTATTTCGAAGACAGGGCGGGGTGTTGCCCAGTACTTC
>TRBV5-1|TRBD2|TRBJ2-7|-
CASSFLAGGEQYF
TGCGCCAGCAGCTTTCTAGCGGGAGGTGAGCAGTACTTC
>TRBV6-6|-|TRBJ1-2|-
CASSYQGGDYGYTF
TGTGCCAGCAGTTACCAGGGTGGTGACTATGGCTACACCTTC
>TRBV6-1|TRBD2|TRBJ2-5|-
CASLFGGETQYF
TGTGCCAGCTTATTCGGGGGGGAGACCCAGTACTTC
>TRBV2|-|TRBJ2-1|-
CASSSGIGEQFF
TGTGCCAGCAGCTCAGGGATAGGTGAGCAGTTCTTC
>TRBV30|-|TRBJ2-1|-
CAWSVRGTYNEQFF
TGTGCCTGGAGTGTCCGGGGAACCTACAATGAGCAGTTCTTC
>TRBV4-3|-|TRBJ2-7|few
CASSQEPGQGWSEQYF
TGCGCCAGCAGCCAAGAGCCGGGGCAGGGCTGGAGCGAGCAGTACTTC
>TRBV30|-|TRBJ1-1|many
CAWSTGSGAFF
TGTGCCTGGAGTACAGGGAGTGGAGCTTTCTTT
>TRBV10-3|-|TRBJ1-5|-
CAISGQGGQPQHF
TGTGCCATCAGCGGGCAGGGAGGGCAGCCCCAGCATTTT
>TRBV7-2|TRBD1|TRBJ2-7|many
CASSLGQGRDEQYF
TGTGCCAGCAGCCTAGGACAGGGGCGCGACGAGCAGTACTTC
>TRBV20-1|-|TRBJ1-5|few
CSARAGSGWTDQPQHF
TGCAGTGCTAGAGCTGGGTCGGGGTGGACCGACCAGCCCCAGCATTTT
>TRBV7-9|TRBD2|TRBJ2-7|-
CASSSGLALTYEQYF
TGTGCCAGCAGCTCAGGACTAGCCCTGACCTACGAGCAGTACTTC
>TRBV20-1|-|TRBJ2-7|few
CSATPQSQGPEQYF
TGCAGTGCTACCCCTCAATCACAGGGACCCGAGCAGTACTTC
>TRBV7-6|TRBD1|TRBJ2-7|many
CASTKGQGTYEQYF
TGTGCCAGCACGAAGGGACAGGGCACCTACGAGCAGTACTTC
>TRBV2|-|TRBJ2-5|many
CASSGETQYF
TGTGCCAGTAGTGGGGAGACCCAGTACTTC
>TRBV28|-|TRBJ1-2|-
CASSSFRGRDGYTF
TGTGCCAGCAGTTCGTTCAGGGGCAGGGATGGCTACACCTTC
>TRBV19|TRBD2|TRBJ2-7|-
CASSARTSGRTYEQYF
TGTGCCAGTAGTGCAAGGACTAGCGGGAGGACCTACGAGCAGTACTTC
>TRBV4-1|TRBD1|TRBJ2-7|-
CASSQIDRGGYEQYF
TGCGCCAGCAGCCAGATAGACAGGGGAGGCTACGAGCAGTACTTC
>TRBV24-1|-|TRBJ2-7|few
CATSDPDGSYEQYF
TGTGCCACCAGTGATCCGGACGGGTCCTACGAGCAGTACTTC
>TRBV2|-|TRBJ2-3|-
CASSDRSSRATDTQYF
TGTGCCAGCAGTGATCGTAGCAGCAGGGCGACAGATACGCAGTATTTT
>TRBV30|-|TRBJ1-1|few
CAWSYAPEAFF
TGTGCCTGGAGTTACGCCCCTGAAGCTTTCTTT
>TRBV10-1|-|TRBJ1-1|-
CASSVKVNTEAFF
TGCGCCAGCAGTGTTAAGGTGAACACTGAAGCTTTCTTT
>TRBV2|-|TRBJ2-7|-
CASSLHAGEQYF
TGTGCCAGCTCCCTACACGCGGGGGAGCAGTACTTC
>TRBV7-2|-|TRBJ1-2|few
CASSLSVQGSYGYTF
TGTGCCAGCAGCTTGAGTGTTCAGGGGAGCTATGGCTACACCTTC
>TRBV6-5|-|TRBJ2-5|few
CASRLDGQETQYF
TGTGCCAGCAGGTTGGACGGGCAAGAGACCCAGTACTTC
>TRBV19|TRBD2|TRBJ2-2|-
CASSSRTSGRGTGELFF
TGTGCCAGTAGTTCCCGGACTAGCGGGAGGGGGACCGGGGAGCTGTTTTTT
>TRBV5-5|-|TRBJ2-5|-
CASSFDSAGTQYF
TGTGCCAGCAGCTTTGACTCGGCGGGGACCCAGTACTTC
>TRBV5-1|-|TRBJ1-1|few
CASSSSGTPGGTEAFF
TGCGCCAGCAGCTCTTCCGGGACTCCCGGGGGTACTGAAGCTTTCTTT
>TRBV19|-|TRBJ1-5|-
CASSQSGQPQHF
TGTGCCAGCTCACAGAGTGGGCAGCCCCAGCATTTT
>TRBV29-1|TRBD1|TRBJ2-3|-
CSIDRGADTQYF
TGCAGTATCGACAGGGGCGCAGATACGCAGTATTTT
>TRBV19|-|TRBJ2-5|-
CAWGRDEAETQYF
TGTGCCTGGGGCCGGGATGAAGCAGAGACCCAGTACTTC
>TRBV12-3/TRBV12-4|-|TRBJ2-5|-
CASNPGGSPQETQYF
TGTGCCAGCAACCCTGGGGGCAGCCCCCAAGAGACCCAGTACTTC
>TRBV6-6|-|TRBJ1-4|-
CASRSSGATLNEKLFF
TGTGCCAGCAGGTCCTCCGGGGCCACTTTAAATGAAAAACTGTTTTTT
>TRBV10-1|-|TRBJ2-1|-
CASSDLQESPYNEQFF
TGCGCCAGCAGTGATCTTCAGGAGAGTCCCTACAATGAGCAGTTCTTC
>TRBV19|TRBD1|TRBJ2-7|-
CASKWKQGSTYEQYF
TGTGCCAGTAAATGGAAACAGGGGTCTACCTACGAGCAGTACTTC
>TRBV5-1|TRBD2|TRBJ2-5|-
CASSFWTSGTETQYF
TGCGCCAGCAGCTTCTGGACTAGCGGGACCGAGACCCAGTACTTC
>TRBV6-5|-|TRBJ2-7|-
CASSYNNYEQYF
TGTGCCAGCAGTTACAACAACTACGAGCAGTACTTC
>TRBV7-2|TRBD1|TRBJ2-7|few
CASSHWTGGYEQYF
TGTGCCAGCAGCCACTGGACAGGGGGGTACGAGCAGTACTTC
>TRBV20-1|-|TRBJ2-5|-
CSARGELNFEETQYF
TGCAGTGCTAGAGGGGAACTAAACTTTGAAGAGACCCAGTACTTC
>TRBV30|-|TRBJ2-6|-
CAWSVHGSGANVLTF
TGTGCCTGGAGTGTACACGGTTCTGGGGCCAACGTCCTGACTTTC